The 16 T cell receptor beta chains presented below share a single source sample, sequenced in a study of blood T cell repertoires in COVID-19. Using immunoSEQ multiplex PCR, the repertoire was profiled, and TCRdb retains in-frame clones only, with some absent. The sample carries about 180,000 clones, roughly 78% recorded once. The sample comprised peripheral blood. The receptors originated from a man aged 65-85 years with active or convalescent COVID-19.

The rearrangement links TRBV24-1 to TRBJ2-1, with 11 nucleotides matching TRBD2. The CDR3 runs 19 residues. Germline trimming cut 8 bases from V and 0 bases from J; bases unmatched to any gene: 14. From germline, CDR1 is KGHDR and CDR2 SFDVKD. CDR3: CATTLTSGATKSSYNEQFF. The CDR3 DNA follows: TGTGCCACCACCCTGACTAGCGGGGCCACCAAGAGCTCCTACAATGAGCAGTTCTTC.

CDR3 DNA: TGTGCCAGCTCACCTAGGGGGATTTGGGAAAAACTGTTTTTT. Translation gives CASSPRGIWEKLFF. The chain carries TRBV2 and TRBJ1-4; D possibly corresponds to TRBD1 (6 bases). The CDR3 sequence is 14 residues long. Germline V CDR1 and CDR2: SNHLY, FYNNEI. V shed 8 bases and J shed 8 bases, with 18 bases lying between them.

V usage is TRBV18 and J usage is TRBJ2-3; no firm D call. From germline, CDR1 is KGHSH and CDR2 LQKENI. The CDR3 is 15 residues long. Trimming removed 5 bases from V and 2 bases from J, with 14 bases in between. The CDR3 reads CASSSGEPFTDTQYF. The CDR3, as DNA: TGTGCCAGCTCAAGTGGAGAGCCATTCACAGATACGCAGTATTTT.

This chain connects TRBV19 to TRBJ2-2; TRBD2 matches at 8 bases. Germline lookup yields CDR1 LNHDA and CDR2 SQIVND (reference sequence). The CDR3 is 16 amino acids. With 7 bases clipped from V and 3 bases from J, the junction kept 10 bases outside the gene matches. CDR3 loop: CASMLAGTYDTGELFF. CDR3 DNA: TGTGCCAGTATGTTAGCGGGGACATATGACACCGGGGAGCTGTTTTTT.

The chain has TRBV27 and TRBJ2-2, with a tentative D call TRBD1 (6 bases). The CDR3 runs to 16 residues. Germline CDR1 reads MNHEY; CDR2 reads SMNVEV (reference sequence). V lost 0 bases to trimming and J lost 4 bases, with 12 bases between them. CDR3 region: CASSLSQGPVTGELFF. CDR3 bases: TGTGCCAGCAGTTTATCCCAGGGGCCGGTCACCGGGGAGCTGTTTTTT.

This clone was seen a handful of times. The J gene is TRBJ1-1, the V gene TRBV30; D is possibly TRBD1 (6 bases). Deletions cut 0 bases from V and 9 bases from J, with 17 bases between. This CDR3 is 14 amino acids long. CDR1 is GTSNPN, CDR2 SVGIG, per germline (reference sequence). The CDR3 sequence is CAWSVDRQLGQAFF. The CDR3, as DNA: TGTGCCTGGAGTGTTGACAGGCAGCTTGGGCAAGCTTTCTTT.

The chain has TRBV7-3 and TRBJ2-1; the match to TRBD2 covers 7 bases. Germline V lookup: CDR1 SGHTA, CDR2 FQGTGA. Losses at the gene ends were 2 bases for V and 4 bases for J; bases not matched to a gene: 11. The CDR3 consists of 17 residues. The CDR3 DNA sequence: TGTGCCAGCAGCTTAGGGGCTTCTAGCGGAAGATACAATGAGCAGTTCTTC. It is translated as CASSLGASSGRYNEQFF.

This chain uses TRBV10-1 with TRBJ2-5; tentatively, D is TRBD2 (5 bases). CDR3 size: 14 residues. Looked up from germline, CDR1 is WNHNN and CDR2 is SYGVQD (reference sequence). Trimming removed 3 bases at V and 2 bases at J, with 10 bases between. The CDR3 region has the DNA TGCGCCAGCAGTGATACTAGATTTCAAGAGACCCAGTACTTC. This encodes CASSDTRFQETQYF.

V gene TRBV7-8 combines with J gene TRBJ1-5; 7 bases are a match to TRBD1. With V trimmed by 1 base and J by 9 bases, 3 bases remained unmatched. Germline V gene lookup returns CDR1 SGHVS and CDR2 FQNEAQ. This CDR3 region has 13 residues. The CDR3 DNA follows: TGTGCCAGCAGCTTAGGTCACAGGGGGCCCCAGCATTTT. This gives the protein CASSLGHRGPQHF.

The V and J genes are TRBV7-8 and TRBJ1-3, with D hard to call. V dropped 1 base and J dropped 3 bases, with 4 bases sitting between them. This CDR3 has 13 amino acids. CDR1 is SGHVS and CDR2 is FQNEAQ in the germline V gene. The CDR3 sequence is CASSLVDGNTIYF. The CDR3 nucleotides read TGTGCCAGCAGCTTAGTAGATGGAAACACCATATATTTT.

The rearrangement links TRBV18 to TRBJ2-3; perhaps TRBD2 as D (6 bases). Germline V gene sequence: CDR1 KGHSH, CDR2 LQKENI. V was cut by 0 bases and J by 5 bases, with 12 bases left in between. This CDR3 has 15 amino acids. The CDR3 loop reads CASSPPSTGGDTQYF. DNA for the CDR3: TGTGCCAGCTCACCACCGAGCACCGGGGGAGATACGCAGTATTTT.

V is TRBV6-5 and J is TRBJ1-2; 10 bases fit TRBD1. The V gene end was trimmed by 6 bases and the J gene end by 5 bases; junction bases not matched to a gene: 9. The CDR3 loop spans 15 amino acids. Germline CDR1 reads MNHEY; CDR2 reads SVGAGI. CDR3 nucleotides: TGTGCCAGCAGCCGATCGACAGGGGGCGGTTATGGCTACACCTTC. Residues: CASSRSTGGGYGYTF.

The chain is built from TRBV2 and TRBJ1-1, with 10 bases that match TRBD1. The germline gives CDR1 SNHLY, CDR2 FYNNEI. The CDR3 runs 16 residues. The V segment lost 4 bases and the J segment 5 bases; nucleotides outside the gene matches: 10. CDR3 protein: CASSAPWTGGWTEAFF. The CDR3 DNA reads as TGTGCCAGCAGTGCCCCCTGGACAGGGGGTTGGACTGAAGCTTTCTTT. The full variable domain, with the rest looked up from reference TRBV2 and TRBJ1-1, is EPEVTQTPSHQVTQMGQEVILRCVPISNHLYFYWYRQILGQKVEFLVSFYNNEISEKSEIFDDQFSVERPDGSNFTLKIRSTKLEDSAMYFCASSAPWTGGWTEAFFGQGTRLTVV.

The gene calls are TRBV14 and TRBJ2-1, with 9 bases lining up with TRBD2. V dropped 2 bases and J dropped 9; count of bases not matched to a gene: 11. CDR3 length: 16 residues. Per the germline V gene, CDR1 is SGHDN and CDR2 is FVKESK. This chain's CDR3 is CASSQWGAGGSIEQFF. Written as DNA, the CDR3 is TGTGCCAGCAGCCAATGGGGCGCGGGGGGGTCCATTGAGCAGTTCTTC.

CDR3: CASSLMQASGYGYTF. CDR3 bases: TGCGCCAGCAGCCTGATGCAAGCCTCGGGCTATGGCTACACCTTC. The chain uses TRBV4-3 and TRBJ1-2; D is uncertain. Germline V gene data show CDR1 as LGHNA and CDR2 as YSLEER. The CDR3 runs 15 residues. V lost 4 bases and J lost 4, with 16 bases in between.

The rearrangement joins TRBV30 to TRBJ2-5, with a weak D call TRBD2 (5 bases). This CDR3 has 13 residues. Trimming shortened V by 6 bases and J by 7 bases, and 18 bases separated the two germline ends. Germline V CDR1 and CDR2: GTSNPN, SVGIG (reference sequence). As DNA, the CDR3 is TGTGCCTGCTGGAGCACGGGTGAGGGGACCCAGTACTTC. This sequence encodes CACWSTGEGTQYF.